The 29 T cell receptor beta chains below all came from one sample that was sequenced in a study of blood T cell repertoires in COVID-19. The data were produced by immunoSEQ multiplex PCR, yet TCRdb's version contains in-frame clones alone and is incomplete. The repertoire consists of about 140,000 clones, with approximately 91% occurring once and the leading ten covering 8% to 11%. Material: peripheral blood. The receptors derive from a man aged 50 to 59 with active or convalescent COVID-19.

The chain recombines TRBV6-2 or TRBV6-3 with TRBJ1-2, with D maybe TRBD1 (5 bases). V was cut by 5 bases and J by 5 bases, with 9 bases left in between. Looked up from germline, CDR1 is MNHEY and CDR2 is SVGEGT. The length of the CDR3 is 12 residues. The CDR3 spells CASSKGLYGYTF. CDR3 DNA: TGTGCCAGCAGTAAGGGACTGTATGGCTACACCTTC.

CDR3 sequence: CASSPLQGQGLTF. DNA of the CDR3: TGTGCCAGCAGTCCCCTTCAAGGACAGGGACTCACCTTC. The V and J genes are TRBV28 and TRBJ1-2; 8 nucleotides match TRBD1. V was pared by 5 bases and J by 13 bases, with 12 bases of the junction left unmatched. Germline V gene data show CDR1 as MDHEN and CDR2 as SYDVKM. This CDR3 contains 13 residues.

In its sample, this clone was seen once. V usage is TRBV10-2 and J usage is TRBJ2-3, with no clear D. The CDR3 has 14 amino acids. Trimming pared 4 bases from V and 0 bases from J, leaving 8 bases between. Germline-derived CDR1 and CDR2 are WSHSY and SAAADI. As DNA, the CDR3 is TGCGCCAGCAGTGCCGGCGGTAGCACAGATACGCAGTATTTT. This encodes CASSAGGSTDTQYF.

The chain couples TRBV6-5 to TRBJ2-2; a possible D gene is TRBD1 (6 bases). Trimming took off 4 bases at V and 5 bases at J, with 11 bases between the two ends. The CDR3 sequence is 14 residues long. The germline CDR1 and CDR2 sequences are MNHEY and SVGAGI. CDR3 protein: CASSFGRGTGELFF. CDR3 in DNA: TGTGCCAGCAGTTTCGGCAGGGGAACCGGGGAGCTGTTTTTT.

The rearrangement links TRBV7-9 to TRBJ2-1; 9 nucleotides align to TRBD2. CDR3 size: 14 residues. The junction had 11 bases not matched to a gene; V was cut back by 8 bases and J by 9 bases. The germline gives CDR1 SEHNR, CDR2 FQNEAQ (reference sequence). The CDR3 is CASSPSGTNGEQFF. Written as DNA, the CDR3 is TGTGCCAGCTCCCCTAGCGGGACAAATGGTGAGCAGTTCTTC.

J is TRBJ2-1 and V is TRBV15; D is uncertain. CDR1 and CDR2 from the germline V gene are LNHNV and YYDKDF (reference sequence). Trimming took 0 bases from V and 8 from J, leaving 14 bases between them. The CDR3 is made up of 15 amino acids. The CDR3 spells CATSRDRVGFDEQFF. The CDR3 region has the DNA TGTGCCACCAGCAGAGATCGGGTAGGCTTCGATGAGCAGTTCTTC.

The gene calls are TRBV7-9 and TRBJ1-4; D is possibly TRBD1 (5 bases). CDR1 is SEHNR and CDR2 is FQNEAQ in the germline V gene (reference sequence). Trimming took 1 base from V and 5 from J, leaving 11 bases between them. The CDR3 covers 15 residues. The CDR3 DNA reads as TGTGCCAGCAGCTTAGTTAGCGGGACCAATGAAAAACTGTTTTTT. This encodes CASSLVSGTNEKLFF.

V is TRBV28 and J is TRBJ1-5; D might be TRBD1 (6 bases). V was shortened by 7 bases and J by 4 bases, with 14 bases between the two germline ends. CDR3 length: 14 amino acids. Germline lookup yields CDR1 MDHEN and CDR2 SYDVKM. The CDR3 reads CASMGVGANQPQHF. The CDR3 bases are TGTGCCAGCATGGGGGTGGGGGCTAATCAGCCCCAGCATTTT.

The genes are TRBV6-5 and TRBJ2-5; the match to TRBD2 covers 8 bases. J lost 5 bases, V lost 10 bases, and 9 bases had no gene match. The CDR3 is 13 amino acids. The germline CDR1 and CDR2 sequences are MNHEY and SVGAGI. The CDR3 region is CATTAAGVETQYF. The CDR3 coding sequence is TGTGCCACCACCGCAGCGGGAGTTGAGACCCAGTACTTC.

The genes are TRBV5-4 and TRBJ2-1, with D possibly TRBD1 on 5 matching bases. The V end was cut by 1 base, the J end by 8 bases, with 16 bases between. In germline, CDR1 is SGHNT, CDR2 YYREEE (reference sequence). The CDR3 runs to 15 residues. The CDR3 sequence: CASSLRRENRDEQFF. The DNA for the CDR3 is TGTGCCAGCAGCTTGCGCAGGGAAAACCGAGATGAGCAGTTCTTC.

CDR3 sequence reads: CASSSRQNTEAFF. The CDR3 DNA is TGTGCCAGCAGTTCCAGACAGAACACTGAAGCTTTCTTT. The V gene is TRBV7-9, the J gene TRBJ1-1; D gene uncertain. The CDR3 covers 13 residues. Trimming stripped 6 bases from V and 1 base from J, with 9 bases between. Germline CDR1 SEHNR, CDR2 FQNEAQ (reference sequence).

The chain combines TRBV27 with TRBJ2-1, with 13 nucleotides matching TRBD2. The germline gives CDR1 MNHEY, CDR2 SMNVEV (reference sequence). J lost 0 bases, V lost 6 bases, and 8 bases had no gene match. This CDR3 is 18 amino acids long. In nucleotides, the CDR3 is TGTGCCAGCAGGAAGTGGACTAGCGGGGGTAGCTCCTACAATGAGCAGTTCTTC. Residues: CASRKWTSGGSSYNEQFF.

The chain carries TRBV6-2 or TRBV6-3 and TRBJ2-1; the match to TRBD1 covers 7 bases. Germline V CDR1 and CDR2: MNHEY, SVGEGT. This CDR3 region has 15 residues. J was trimmed by 5 bases and V by 2 bases; bases with no gene match: 6. The CDR3 here is CASSYVRQGDNEQFF. The CDR3 region has the DNA TGTGCCAGCAGTTACGTCCGGCAGGGGGACAATGAGCAGTTCTTC.

This clone was picked up one time. The genes are TRBV6-4 and TRBJ1-1; D possibly corresponds to TRBD1 (5 bases). The CDR3 covers 15 residues. V lost 3 bases to trimming and J lost 5 bases, with 16 bases between them. Germline V gene data show CDR1 as MRHNA and CDR2 as SNTAGT. CDR3 loop: CASSEVAGKGTEAFF. DNA for the CDR3: TGTGCCAGCAGTGAAGTCGCGGGGAAGGGGACTGAAGCTTTCTTT.

The rearrangement links TRBV4-1 to TRBJ2-7; 7 nucleotides match TRBD2. The junction had 6 bases not matched to a gene; V was cut back by 1 base and J by 0 bases. This CDR3 has 16 residues. Germline CDR1 and CDR2: MGHRA and YSYEKL. Here the CDR3 reads CASSQGLAASSYEQYF. CDR3 nucleotides: TGCGCCAGCAGCCAAGGACTAGCCGCTAGCTCCTACGAGCAGTACTTC.

V gene TRBV28 combines with J gene TRBJ1-1, with a possible D match to TRBD1 (5 bases). CDR1 is MDHEN, CDR2 SYDVKM, per germline. Trimming took 2 bases from V and 1 from J, leaving 8 bases between them. The CDR3 consists of 14 residues. CDR3 region: CASSLPGQNTEAFF. The CDR3 DNA reads as TGTGCCAGCAGTTTACCCGGACAGAACACTGAAGCTTTCTTT.

The CDR3, as DNA: TGTGCCAGTAGTATCGGCCCGGGGGGCCAGCCCCAGCATTTT. Residues: CASSIGPGGQPQHF. The chain has TRBV19 and TRBJ1-5; the D gene is possibly TRBD1 (6 bases). V lost 3 bases, J lost 7 bases, and 13 bases lay in between. The CDR3 is made up of 14 amino acids. The germline V gene encodes CDR1 LNHDA and CDR2 SQIVND (reference sequence). The whole variable domain, filled in from reference TRBV19 and TRBJ1-5, reads DGGITQSPKYLFRKEGQNVTLSCEQNLNHDAMYWYRQDPGQGLRLIYYSQIVNDFQKGDIAEGYSVSREKKESFPLTVTSAQKNPTAFYLCASSIGPGGQPQHFGDGTRLSIL.

The CDR3 DNA reads TGTGCCAGCAGCCATTTCGACAGGGGACATGAGCAGTTCTTC. Translated: CASSHFDRGHEQFF. This rearrangement joins TRBV5-5 to TRBJ2-1; TRBD1 matches at 8 bases. Trimming took 4 bases from V and 8 from J; bases not matched to a gene: 8. The germline V gene encodes CDR1 SGHKS and CDR2 YYEKEE (reference sequence). CDR3 length equals 14 residues.

This clone was seen more than once but under ten times. This chain joins TRBV5-1 and TRBJ1-2, with 9 bases lining up with TRBD1. Germline CDR1 SGHRS, CDR2 YFSETQ. The V gene end was trimmed by 4 bases and the J gene end by 5 bases; junction bases not matched to a gene: 6. The CDR3 extends over 14 amino acids. DNA for the CDR3: TGCGCCAGCAGCGGACAACAGGGGGCTTATGGCTACACCTTC. Protein sequence: CASSGQQGAYGYTF.

The chain links TRBV11-3 to TRBJ1-3, with TRBD1 matching 7 bases. Trimming at V came to 3 bases and at J to 6 bases, leaving 14 bases not matched to a gene. There are 17 residues in the CDR3. Germline assignment: CDR1 SGHNT and CDR2 YENEEA. CDR3 DNA: TGTGCCAGCAGCTTCCTTAGCCAGGGGGGCTTGAAAAACACCATATATTTT. It encodes CASSFLSQGGLKNTIYF.

The chain carries TRBV5-1 and TRBJ1-2; no firm D call. The CDR3 length is 13 residues. Germline V CDR1 and CDR2: SGHRS, YFSETQ. With 4 bases removed from V and 4 bases from J, the gap between germline ends came to 11 bases. DNA for the CDR3: TGCGCCAGCAGCCCGGTGGGCTCCTATGGCTACACCTTC. Encoded protein: CASSPVGSYGYTF. Drawing the rest from reference TRBV5-1 and TRBJ1-2, the complete variable domain is KAGVTQTPRYLIKTRGQQVTLSCSPISGHRSVSWYQQTPGQGLQFLFEYFSETQRNKGNFPGRFSGRQFSNSRSEMNVSTLELGDSALYLCASSPVGSYGYTFGSGTRLTVV.

The CDR3 protein is CASSPGIYTEAFF. CDR3 coding DNA: TGTGCCAGCAGCCCAGGGATTTACACTGAAGCTTTCTTT. The chain joins TRBV11-1 to TRBJ1-1; weak D call: TRBD1 (5 bases). Germline-derived CDR1 and CDR2 are SGHAT and FQDESV (reference sequence). Trimming pared 5 bases from V and 3 bases from J, leaving 10 bases between. The CDR3 has 13 amino acids.

The chain recombines TRBV4-1 with TRBJ1-2; 8 positions agree with TRBD1. After removal of 1 base from V and 5 bases from J, the junction contained 6 bases not matched to a gene. Germline loops: CDR1 MGHRA, CDR2 YSYEKL. The CDR3 spans 15 residues. The CDR3 loop is CASSQGQGLAYGYTF. For the CDR3, the DNA is TGCGCCAGCAGCCAAGGACAGGGGTTAGCTTATGGCTACACCTTC.

About this clone itself: In the same sample, other DNA sequences code for this CDR3. The rearrangement links TRBV19 to TRBJ2-7, with 10 bases that match TRBD1. From germline, CDR1 is LNHDA and CDR2 SQIVND (reference sequence). The CDR3 has 14 amino acids. The J segment lost 4 bases and the V segment lost 3 bases, leaving 3 bases of the junction unmatched. Here the CDR3 reads CASSIGDRGYEQYF. CDR3 sequence (DNA): TGTGCCAGTAGTATCGGGGACAGGGGTTACGAGCAGTACTTC.

V gene TRBV6-5 combines with J gene TRBJ2-7; TRBD1 aligns across 7 bases. Losses at the gene ends were 6 bases for V and 5 bases for J; bases not matched to a gene: 10. Germline values: CDR1 MNHEY, CDR2 SVGAGI. There are 14 residues in the CDR3. CDR3 coding DNA: TGTGCCAGCAGAATTCGGACAGGAATCCACGAGCAGTACTTC. Amino acid sequence: CASRIRTGIHEQYF.

This chain links TRBV10-2 with TRBJ1-4; D possibly corresponds to TRBD1 (6 bases). V was cut by 7 bases and J by 5 bases, with 11 bases left in between. The CDR3 loop spans 13 amino acids. Germline V gene data show CDR1 as WSHSY and CDR2 as SAAADI. As DNA, the CDR3 is TGCGCCAGCATGCGGACAGCGAATGAAAAACTGTTTTTT. This sequence encodes CASMRTANEKLFF.

The chain employs TRBV28 and TRBJ1-2; 8 nucleotides line up with TRBD1. After removal of 5 bases from V and 3 bases from J, the junction contained 8 bases not matched to a gene. Per the germline V gene, CDR1 is MDHEN and CDR2 is SYDVKM. CDR3 length: 15 residues. The CDR3 sequence is CASSPWTGSYYGYTF. The CDR3 nucleotides are TGTGCCAGCAGTCCCTGGACAGGGTCTTACTATGGCTACACCTTC.

This rearrangement joins TRBV10-3 to TRBJ2-1; 11 bases are shared with TRBD2. The CDR3 consists of 18 residues. Trimming at V came to 0 bases and at J to 0 bases, leaving 4 bases not matched to a gene. CDR1 is ENHRY, CDR2 SYGVKD, per germline. The CDR3 region is CAISESKTSGSSYNEQFF. The CDR3, as DNA: TGTGCCATCAGTGAGTCGAAAACTAGCGGGAGCTCCTACAATGAGCAGTTCTTC.

This chain links TRBV6-5 with TRBJ2-3, with D perhaps matching TRBD2 (5 bases). Trimming took off 7 bases at V and 8 bases at J, with 19 bases between the two ends. This CDR3 comprises 14 residues. Germline V CDR1 and CDR2: MNHEY, SVGAGI. DNA of the CDR3: TGTGCCAGCACCACCAGCGGCGGTGCGGGTACGCAGTATTTT. This translates into CASTTSGGAGTQYF.